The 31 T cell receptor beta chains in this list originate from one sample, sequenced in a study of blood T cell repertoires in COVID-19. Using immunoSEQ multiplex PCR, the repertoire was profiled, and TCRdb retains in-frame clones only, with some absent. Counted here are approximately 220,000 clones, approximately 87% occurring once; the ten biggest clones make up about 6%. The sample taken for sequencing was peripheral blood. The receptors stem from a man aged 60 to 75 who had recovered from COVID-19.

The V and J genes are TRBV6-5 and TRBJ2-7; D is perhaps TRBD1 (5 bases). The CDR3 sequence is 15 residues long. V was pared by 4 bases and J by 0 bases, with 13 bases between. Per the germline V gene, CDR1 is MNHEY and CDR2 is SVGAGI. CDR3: CASSFTGVSSYEQYF. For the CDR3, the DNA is TGTGCCAGCAGTTTTACAGGTGTCTCCTCCTACGAGCAGTACTTC.

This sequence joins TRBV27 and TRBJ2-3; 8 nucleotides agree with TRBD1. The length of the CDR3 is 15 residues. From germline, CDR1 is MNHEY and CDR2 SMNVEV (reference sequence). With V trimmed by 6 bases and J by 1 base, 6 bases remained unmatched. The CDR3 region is CASSPRGPRTDTQYF. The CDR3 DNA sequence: TGTGCCAGCAGCCCCAGGGGGCCACGCACAGATACGCAGTATTTT.

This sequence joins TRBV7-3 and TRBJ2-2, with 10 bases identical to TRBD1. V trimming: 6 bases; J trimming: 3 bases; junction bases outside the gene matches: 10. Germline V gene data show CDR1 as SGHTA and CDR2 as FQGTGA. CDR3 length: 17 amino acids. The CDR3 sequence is CASRPGTGVLYTGELFF. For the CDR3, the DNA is TGTGCCAGCAGACCCGGGACAGGGGTGTTGTACACCGGGGAGCTGTTTTTT.

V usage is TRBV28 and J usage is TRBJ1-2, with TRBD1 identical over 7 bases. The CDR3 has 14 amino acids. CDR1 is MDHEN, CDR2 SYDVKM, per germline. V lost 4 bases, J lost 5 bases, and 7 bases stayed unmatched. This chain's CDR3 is CASSSTGQIYGYTF. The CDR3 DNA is TGTGCCAGCAGTTCCACGGGACAGATTTATGGCTACACCTTC.

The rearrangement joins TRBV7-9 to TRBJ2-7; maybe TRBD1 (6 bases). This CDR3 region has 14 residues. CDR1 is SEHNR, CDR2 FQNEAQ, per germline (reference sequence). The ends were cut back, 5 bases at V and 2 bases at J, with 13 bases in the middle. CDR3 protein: CASSRRTATYEQYF. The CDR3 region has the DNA TGTGCCAGCAGCCGCCGGACAGCCACCTACGAGCAGTACTTC.

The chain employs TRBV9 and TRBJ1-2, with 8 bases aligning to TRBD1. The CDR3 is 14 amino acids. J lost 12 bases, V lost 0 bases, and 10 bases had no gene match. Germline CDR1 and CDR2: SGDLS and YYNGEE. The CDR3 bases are TGTGCCAGCAGCGTAGGGACAGGGTTCTCGTACGACACCTTC. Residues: CASSVGTGFSYDTF.

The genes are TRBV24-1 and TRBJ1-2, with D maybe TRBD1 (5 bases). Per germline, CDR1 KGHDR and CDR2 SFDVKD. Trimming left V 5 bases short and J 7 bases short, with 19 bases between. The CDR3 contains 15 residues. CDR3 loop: CATSGTGTPSGGYTF. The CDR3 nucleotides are TGTGCCACCAGTGGAACCGGGACTCCAAGCGGTGGCTACACCTTC.

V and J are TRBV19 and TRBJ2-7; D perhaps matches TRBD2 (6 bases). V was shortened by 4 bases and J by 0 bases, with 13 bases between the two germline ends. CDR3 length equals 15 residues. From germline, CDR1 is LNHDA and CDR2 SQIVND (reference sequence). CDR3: CASSRTGTSSYEQYF. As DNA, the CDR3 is TGTGCCAGTAGTAGAACCGGGACTTCCTCCTACGAGCAGTACTTC.

The CDR3 DNA reads TGTGCCAGCACGCGCGGGACTAGCGGGGGGGCCAGCATTTATGAGCAGTTCTTC. It encodes CASTRGTSGGASIYEQFF. This chain joins TRBV3-1 (or the pseudogene TRBV3-2) and TRBJ2-1, with 16 bases fitting TRBD2. CDR1 and CDR2 from the germline V gene are LGHDT and YNNKEL (reference sequence). The CDR3 loop spans 18 amino acids. The junction had 14 bases not matched to a gene; V was cut back by 7 bases and J by 8 bases.

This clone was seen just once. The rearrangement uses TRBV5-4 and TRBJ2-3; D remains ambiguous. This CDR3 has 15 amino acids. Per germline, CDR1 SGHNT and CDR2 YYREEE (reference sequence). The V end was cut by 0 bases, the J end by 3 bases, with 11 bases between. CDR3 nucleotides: TGTGCCAGCAGCTTGGACCCCCCTGCGACAGATACGCAGTATTTT. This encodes CASSLDPPATDTQYF.

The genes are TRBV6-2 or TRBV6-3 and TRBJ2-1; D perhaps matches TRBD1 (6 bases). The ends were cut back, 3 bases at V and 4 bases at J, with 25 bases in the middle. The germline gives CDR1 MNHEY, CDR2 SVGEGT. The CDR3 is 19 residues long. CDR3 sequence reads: CASSYSLRGTNSNYNEQFF. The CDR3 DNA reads TGTGCCAGCAGTTATTCCCTCAGGGGTACCAATAGCAATTACAATGAGCAGTTCTTC.

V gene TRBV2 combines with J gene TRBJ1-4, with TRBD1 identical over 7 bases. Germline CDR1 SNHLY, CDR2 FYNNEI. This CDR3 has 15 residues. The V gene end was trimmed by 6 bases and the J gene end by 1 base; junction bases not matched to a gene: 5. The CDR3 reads CASRPDRVTNEKLFF. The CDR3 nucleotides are TGTGCCAGCAGACCCGACAGGGTAACTAATGAAAAACTGTTTTTT.

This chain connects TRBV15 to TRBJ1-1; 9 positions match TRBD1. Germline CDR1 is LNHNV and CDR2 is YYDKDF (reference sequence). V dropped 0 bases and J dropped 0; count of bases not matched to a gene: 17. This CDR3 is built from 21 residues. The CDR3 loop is CATSRDRAGQGSSLMNTEAFF. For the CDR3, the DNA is TGTGCCACCAGCAGAGATCGGGCAGGACAGGGGAGTTCCCTTATGAACACTGAAGCTTTCTTT. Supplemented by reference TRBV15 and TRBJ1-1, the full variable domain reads DAMVIQNPRYQVTQFGKPVTLSCSQTLNHNVMYWYQQKSSQAPKLLFHYYDKDFNNEADTPDNFQSRRPNTSFCFLDIRSPGLGDTAMYLCATSRDRAGQGSSLMNTEAFFGQGTRLTVV.

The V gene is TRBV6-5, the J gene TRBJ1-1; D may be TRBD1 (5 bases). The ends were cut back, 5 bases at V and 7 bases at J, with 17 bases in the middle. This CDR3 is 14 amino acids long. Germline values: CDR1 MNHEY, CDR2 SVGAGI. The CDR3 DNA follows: TGTGCCAGCAGTCCCCTTGGGGGGAAGGGTGAAGCTTTCTTT. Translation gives CASSPLGGKGEAFF.

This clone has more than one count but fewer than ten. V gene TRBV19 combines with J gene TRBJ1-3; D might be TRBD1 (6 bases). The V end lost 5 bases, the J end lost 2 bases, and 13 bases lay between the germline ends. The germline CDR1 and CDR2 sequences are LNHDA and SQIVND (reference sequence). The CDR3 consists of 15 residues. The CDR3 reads CASSPAGTTGNTIYF. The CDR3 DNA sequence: TGTGCCAGTAGTCCCGCCGGGACAACTGGAAACACCATATATTTT.

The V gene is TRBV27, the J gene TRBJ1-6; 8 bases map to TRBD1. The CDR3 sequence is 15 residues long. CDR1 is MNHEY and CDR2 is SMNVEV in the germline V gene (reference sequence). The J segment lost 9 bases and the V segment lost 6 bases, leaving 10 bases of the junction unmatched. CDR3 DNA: TGTGCCAGCAGCTATACAGGGGGGCACGGTTCACCCCTCCACTTT. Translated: CASSYTGGHGSPLHF.

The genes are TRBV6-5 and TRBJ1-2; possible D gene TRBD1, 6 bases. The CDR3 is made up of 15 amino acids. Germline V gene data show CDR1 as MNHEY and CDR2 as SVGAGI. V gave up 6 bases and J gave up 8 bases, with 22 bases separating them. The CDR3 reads CASRIRPGTDSGYTF. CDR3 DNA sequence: TGTGCCAGCAGGATCAGACCAGGGACGGACAGCGGCTACACCTTC.

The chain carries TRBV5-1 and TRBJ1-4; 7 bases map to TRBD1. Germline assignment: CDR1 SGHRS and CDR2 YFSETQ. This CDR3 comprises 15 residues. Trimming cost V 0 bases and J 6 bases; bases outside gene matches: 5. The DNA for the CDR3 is TGCGCCAGCAGCTTGGAGGGCAGGGGGGATGAAAAACTGTTTTTT. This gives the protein CASSLEGRGDEKLFF.

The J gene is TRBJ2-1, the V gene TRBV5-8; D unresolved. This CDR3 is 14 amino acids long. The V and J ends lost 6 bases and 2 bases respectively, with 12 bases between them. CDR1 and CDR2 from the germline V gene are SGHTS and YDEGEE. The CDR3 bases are TGTGCCAGCATACCGGCAGGCCCCTACAATGAGCAGTTCTTC. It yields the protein CASIPAGPYNEQFF.

The DNA for the CDR3 is TGTGCCAGTAGTCTTTCTTTGGCGGACAGGGCAAAGGGGAACACTGAAGCTTTCTTT. It specifies CASSLSLADRAKGNTEAFF. The V call is TRBV19, the J call TRBJ1-1, with 8 bases matching TRBD1. CDR3 length: 19 amino acids. The junction had 18 bases not matched to a gene; V was cut back by 5 bases and J by 1 base. CDR1 and CDR2 (germline): LNHDA, SQIVND (reference sequence).

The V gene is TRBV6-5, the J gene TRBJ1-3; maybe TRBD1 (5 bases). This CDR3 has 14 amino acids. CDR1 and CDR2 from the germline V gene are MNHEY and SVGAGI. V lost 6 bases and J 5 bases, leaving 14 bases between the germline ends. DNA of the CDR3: TGTGCCAGCAGCCGCGACAGATTGAGAAACACCATATATTTT. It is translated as CASSRDRLRNTIYF.

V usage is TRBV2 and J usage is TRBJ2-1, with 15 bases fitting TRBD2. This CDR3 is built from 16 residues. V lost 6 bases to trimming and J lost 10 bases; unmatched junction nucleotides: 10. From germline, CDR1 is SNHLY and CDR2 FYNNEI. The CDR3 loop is CASSQQGLAGGDEQFF. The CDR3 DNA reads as TGTGCCAGCAGCCAGCAGGGACTAGCGGGGGGTGACGAGCAGTTCTTC.

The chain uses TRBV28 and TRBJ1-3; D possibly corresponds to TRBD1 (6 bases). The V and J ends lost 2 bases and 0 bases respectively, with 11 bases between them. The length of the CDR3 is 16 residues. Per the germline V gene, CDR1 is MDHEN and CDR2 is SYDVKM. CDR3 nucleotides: TGTGCCAGCAGTTTAGTCATAGGGGGCTCTGGAAACACCATATATTTT. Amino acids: CASSLVIGGSGNTIYF.

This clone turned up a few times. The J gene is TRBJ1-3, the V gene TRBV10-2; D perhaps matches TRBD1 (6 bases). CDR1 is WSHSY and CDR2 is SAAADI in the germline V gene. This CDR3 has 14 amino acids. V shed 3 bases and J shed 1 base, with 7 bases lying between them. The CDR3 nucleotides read TGCGCCAGCAGTGACACAGGGTCTGGAAACACCATATATTTT. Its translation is CASSDTGSGNTIYF.

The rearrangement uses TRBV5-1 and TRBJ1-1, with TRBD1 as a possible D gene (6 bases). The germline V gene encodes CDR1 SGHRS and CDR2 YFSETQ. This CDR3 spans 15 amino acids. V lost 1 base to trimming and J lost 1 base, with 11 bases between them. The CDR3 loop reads CASSLPGQGNTEAFF. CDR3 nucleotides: TGCGCCAGCAGCTTGCCGGGACAAGGGAACACTGAAGCTTTCTTT.

CDR3 sequence reads: CASTGVEKLFF. The DNA for the CDR3 is TGTGCCAGCACCGGGGTTGAAAAACTGTTTTTT. The chain carries TRBV21-1 and TRBJ1-4. TRBV21-1 is labeled a pseudogene. This CDR3 region has 11 residues.

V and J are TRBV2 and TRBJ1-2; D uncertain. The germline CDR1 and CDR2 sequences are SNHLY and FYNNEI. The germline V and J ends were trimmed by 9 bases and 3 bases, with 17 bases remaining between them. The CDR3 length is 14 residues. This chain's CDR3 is CASVRTGDDYGYTF. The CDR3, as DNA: TGTGCCAGTGTGCGGACGGGAGATGACTATGGCTACACCTTC.

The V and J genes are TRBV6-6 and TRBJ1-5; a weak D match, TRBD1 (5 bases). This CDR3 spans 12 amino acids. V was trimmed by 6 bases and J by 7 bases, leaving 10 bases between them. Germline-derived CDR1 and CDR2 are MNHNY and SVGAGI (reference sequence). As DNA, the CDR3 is TGTGCCAGCAGGCTGGGGGGGCAGCCCCAGCATTTT. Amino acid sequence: CASRLGGQPQHF.

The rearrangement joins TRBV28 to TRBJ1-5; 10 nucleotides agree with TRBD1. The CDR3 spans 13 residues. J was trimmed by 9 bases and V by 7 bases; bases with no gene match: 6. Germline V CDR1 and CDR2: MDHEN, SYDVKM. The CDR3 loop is CASMDRGLRPQHF. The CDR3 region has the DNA TGTGCCAGCATGGACAGGGGGTTAAGGCCCCAGCATTTT.

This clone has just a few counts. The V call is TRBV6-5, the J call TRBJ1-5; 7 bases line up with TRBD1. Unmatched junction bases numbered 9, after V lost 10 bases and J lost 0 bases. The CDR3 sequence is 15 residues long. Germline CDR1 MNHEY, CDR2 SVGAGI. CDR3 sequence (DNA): TGTGCCACCCGGGACAGCTTCTATAGCAATCAGCCCCAGCATTTT. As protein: CATRDSFYSNQPQHF.

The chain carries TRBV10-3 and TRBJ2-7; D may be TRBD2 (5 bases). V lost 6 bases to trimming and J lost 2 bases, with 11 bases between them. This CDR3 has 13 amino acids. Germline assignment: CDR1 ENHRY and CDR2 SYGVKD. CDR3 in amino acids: CAIRRAEAYEQYF. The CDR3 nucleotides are TGTGCCATCAGGAGGGCAGAAGCCTACGAGCAGTACTTC.